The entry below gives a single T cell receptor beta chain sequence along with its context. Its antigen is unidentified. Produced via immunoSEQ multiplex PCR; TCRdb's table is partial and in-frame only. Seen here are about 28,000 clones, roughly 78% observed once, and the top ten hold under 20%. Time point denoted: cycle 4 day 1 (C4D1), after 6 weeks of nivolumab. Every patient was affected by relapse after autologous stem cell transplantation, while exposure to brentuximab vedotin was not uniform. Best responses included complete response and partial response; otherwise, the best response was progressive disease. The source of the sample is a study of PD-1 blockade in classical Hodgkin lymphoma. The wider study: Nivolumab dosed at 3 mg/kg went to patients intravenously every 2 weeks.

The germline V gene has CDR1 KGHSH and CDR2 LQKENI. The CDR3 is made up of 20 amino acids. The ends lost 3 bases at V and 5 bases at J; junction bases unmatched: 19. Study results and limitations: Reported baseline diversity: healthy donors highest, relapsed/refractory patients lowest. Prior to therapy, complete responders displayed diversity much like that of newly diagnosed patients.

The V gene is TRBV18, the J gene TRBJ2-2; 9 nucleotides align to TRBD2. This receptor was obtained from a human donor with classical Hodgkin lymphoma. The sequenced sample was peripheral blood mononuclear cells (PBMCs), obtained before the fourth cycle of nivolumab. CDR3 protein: CASSPVWRRASGKRTGELFF. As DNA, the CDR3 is TGTGCCAGCTCACCGGTTTGGAGGCGAGCTAGCGGGAAGAGGACCGGGGAGCTGTTTTTT.